The present TCR beta chain was sequenced within a study of untreated major depressive disorder. Depression in patients ranged from moderate to severe. Each donor gave roughly 30 ml of EDTA blood. Clones were sequenced by immunoSEQ multiplex PCR, and TCRdb holds only the in-frame ones, with some missing. Here the sample spans roughly 14,000 clones, 80% to 95% being singletons. The germline V gene has CDR1 SGHDN and CDR2 FVKESK. The CDR3 sequence is 15 residues long. V gave up 5 bases and J gave up 4 bases; unmatched junction bases: 7. Study-wide results and limits: TRBV25-01 and TRBV02-01 usage differences were not statistically significant. Compared with controls, depressed patients showed more TRBV05-01 (Vbeta 5.1) usage in CD4+ T cells. Three preselected Vbeta families were the sole sequencing comparisons.

This clone has a single count. Its antigen is as yet unknown. The receptor's source is a woman under 40 with major depressive disorder. This chain links TRBV14 with TRBJ2-2, with 7 nucleotides matching TRBD2. The sample was CD4+ T cells from PBMCs. CDR3 protein: CASSVRDYFTGELFF. The DNA for the CDR3 is TGTGCCAGCAGCGTGAGGGACTACTTCACCGGGGAGCTGTTTTTT.